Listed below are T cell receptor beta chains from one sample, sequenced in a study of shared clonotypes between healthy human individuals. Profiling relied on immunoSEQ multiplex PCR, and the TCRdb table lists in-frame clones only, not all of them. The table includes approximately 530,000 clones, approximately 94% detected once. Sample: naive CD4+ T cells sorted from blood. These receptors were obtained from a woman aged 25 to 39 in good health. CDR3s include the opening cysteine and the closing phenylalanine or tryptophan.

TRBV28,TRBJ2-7,CASRPTSGRAVNSYEQYF
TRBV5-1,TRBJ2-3,CASSLVSSGQATDTQYF
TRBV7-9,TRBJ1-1,CASGWNTEAFF
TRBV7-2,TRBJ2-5,CASSPGGAGGETQYF
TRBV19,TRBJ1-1,CASSIGGRGREAFF
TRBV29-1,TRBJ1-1,CSGWDRVVNTEAFF
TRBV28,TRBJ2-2,CASSLAPGNTGELFF
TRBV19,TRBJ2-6,CASWTGRISGANVLTF
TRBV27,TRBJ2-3,CASSLSIGTGGANTQYF
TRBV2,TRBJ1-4,CASRGSTNEKLFF
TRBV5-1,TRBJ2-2,CASSPRFGVNTGELFF
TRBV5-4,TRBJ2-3,CACRRGSTDTQYF
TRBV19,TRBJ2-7,CASSISPRDHSYEQYF
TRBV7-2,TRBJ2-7,CASSSQGFEQYF
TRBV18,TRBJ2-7,CASSLRDRTYEQYF
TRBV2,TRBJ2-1,CASSRLAGIEQFF
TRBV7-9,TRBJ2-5,CASSSTSGSAETQYF
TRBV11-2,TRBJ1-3,CASSPWRTGPLGGNTIYF
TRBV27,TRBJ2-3,CASSSPSGSTDTQYF
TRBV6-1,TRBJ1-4,CASSDGLIGEKLFF
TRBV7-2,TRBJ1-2,CASSLRLRDGYTF
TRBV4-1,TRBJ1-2,CASSSTGTNYGYTF
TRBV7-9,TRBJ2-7,CASSLDLGQGYGEQYF
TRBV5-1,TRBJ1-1,CASSLVGTENTEAFF
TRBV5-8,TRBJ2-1,CASSLSTRAGGQFF
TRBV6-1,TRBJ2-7,CASSEMAGGYNEQYF
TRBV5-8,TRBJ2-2,CASSRSLGTATNTGELFF
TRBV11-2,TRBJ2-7,CASSVTGGTTYEQYF
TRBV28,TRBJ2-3,CASSLARGLTDTQYF
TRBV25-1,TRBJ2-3,CASSERGVVSNTQYF
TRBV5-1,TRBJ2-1,CASSLDPAQTNEQFF
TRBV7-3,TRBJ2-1,CASSSSGRDSINEQFF
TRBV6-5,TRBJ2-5,CASSYSPVQETQYF
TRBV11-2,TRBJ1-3,CASSYHFRGGAGNTIYF
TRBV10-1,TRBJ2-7,CASIGNSVGSYEQYF
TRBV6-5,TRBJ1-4,CASSSTGTGFEKLFF
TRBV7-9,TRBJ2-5,CASWRIAGDEETQYF
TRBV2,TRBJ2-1,CASSGTGTIINEQFF
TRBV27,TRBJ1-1,CASSLSYGDTEAFF
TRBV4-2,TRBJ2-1,CASSQSASGRTGTYNEQFF
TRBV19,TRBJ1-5,CASSISRWDQPQHF
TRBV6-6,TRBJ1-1,CASSFGQVFMNTEAFF
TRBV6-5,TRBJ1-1,CASSYDRRGSTEAFF
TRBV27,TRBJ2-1,CASSLRTSGTYYNEQFF
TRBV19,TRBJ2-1,CASSGSQASGRHEQFF
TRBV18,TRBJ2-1,CASSQGLAGADEQFF